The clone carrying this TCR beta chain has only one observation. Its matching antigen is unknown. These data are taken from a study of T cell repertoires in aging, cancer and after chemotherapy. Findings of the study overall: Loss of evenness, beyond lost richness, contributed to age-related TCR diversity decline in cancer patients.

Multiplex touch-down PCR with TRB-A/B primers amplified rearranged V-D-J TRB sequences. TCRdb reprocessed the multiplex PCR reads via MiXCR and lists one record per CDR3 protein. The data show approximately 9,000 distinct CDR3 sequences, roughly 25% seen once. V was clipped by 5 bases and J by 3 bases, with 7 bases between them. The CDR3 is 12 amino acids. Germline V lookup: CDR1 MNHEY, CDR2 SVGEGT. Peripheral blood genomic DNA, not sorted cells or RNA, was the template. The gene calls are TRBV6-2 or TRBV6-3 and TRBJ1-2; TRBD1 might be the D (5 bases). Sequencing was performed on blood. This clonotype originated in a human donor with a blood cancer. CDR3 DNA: TGTGCCAGCAGTGAAGGGGACTATGGCTACACCTTC. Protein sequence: CASSEGDYGYTF.